The 27 T cell receptor beta chains below come from one sample, sequenced in a study of CD8+ T cells in alopecia areata (dated by TCRdb to 2017 to 2018). The library was generated by the immunoSEQ multiplex PCR assay. RNA was extracted from all samples and reverse transcribed into cDNA as template for TCR sequencing. TCRdb mirrors the immuneACCESS table, restricted to in-frame sequences. Some clones are absent from its copies; in checked studies, under half trace to an unresolved V gene, and the reason for the others is unknown. The table for this sample lists hundreds of thousands of clones; about 62% of them were counted only once. 0.75% to 0.95% of the sample is held by the ten biggest clonotypes. The sample's treatment or condition label is to be understood as: oral pan-JAK inhibitor, 5-10 mg twice daily. This specimen was CD4+ T cells sorted from blood, taken around week 54, from a patient treated with tofacitinib. The receptors were sampled from a human donor with alopecia areata.

This clone came up a few times. The rearrangement joins TRBV7-2 to TRBJ1-1; TRBD1 aligns across 7 bases. The junction had 4 bases not matched to a gene; V was cut back by 6 bases and J by 3 bases. Germline V gives CDR1 SGHTA, CDR2 FQGNSA. The CDR3 length is 13 residues. CDR3 DNA: TGTGCCAGCAGGGACAGGACTGACACTGAAGCTTTCTTT. This sequence encodes CASRDRTDTEAFF.

The chain joins TRBV5-1 to TRBJ2-5, with 11 bases aligning to TRBD1. CDR1 is SGHRS and CDR2 is YFSETQ in the germline V gene. Unmatched junction bases numbered 4, after V lost 5 bases and J lost 1 base. The CDR3 runs 15 residues. This CDR3 reads CASSRDRGVQETQYF. The CDR3 DNA is TGCGCCAGCAGTAGGGACAGGGGGGTCCAAGAGACCCAGTACTTC.

For the CDR3, the DNA is TGTGCCAGCAGCGTTACCCGGGACAGATATAATTCACCCCTCCACTTT. This sequence encodes CASSVTRDRYNSPLHF. The chain links TRBV9 to TRBJ1-6; 7 nucleotides line up with TRBD1. The V gene end was trimmed by 2 bases and the J gene end by 4 bases; junction bases not matched to a gene: 6. Germline V lookup: CDR1 SGDLS, CDR2 YYNGEE. The length of the CDR3 is 16 residues.

The rearrangement uses TRBV5-1 and TRBJ2-1; 10 bases fit TRBD2. This CDR3 region has 16 residues. The germline V gene encodes CDR1 SGHRS and CDR2 YFSETQ. The V gene end was trimmed by 2 bases and the J gene end by 4 bases; junction bases not matched to a gene: 6. The CDR3 here is CASSLRRTSGYNEQFF. CDR3 bases: TGCGCCAGCAGCTTACGAAGGACTAGCGGTTACAATGAGCAGTTCTTC.

This clone has only a few counts. Compared with germline, one end of the junction differs, possibly owing to a read error. V usage is TRBV19 and J usage is TRBJ2-1; no clear D. Looked up from germline, CDR1 is LNHDA and CDR2 is SQIVND (reference sequence). The CDR3 length is 14 residues. The CDR3 DNA reads as TGTGCCAGTAGTTTAGAGAGCCTCTACAATGAGCAGTTCTTC. Translated: CASSLESLYNEQFF.

V is TRBV29-1 and J is TRBJ1-1, with 12 bases aligning to TRBD1. The length of the CDR3 is 13 residues. Germline V gene data show CDR1 as SQVTM and CDR2 as ANQGSEA. Trimming removed 5 bases from V and 10 bases from J; junction bases left unmatched: 8. The CDR3 sequence: CSVQPGQGAGAFF. The CDR3 DNA reads TGCAGCGTTCAACCGGGACAGGGGGCGGGAGCTTTCTTT.

This chain joins TRBV29-1 and TRBJ2-5, with 9 bases identical to TRBD2. The CDR3 consists of 12 residues. Germline-derived CDR1 and CDR2 are SQVTM and ANQGSEA. The CDR3 is CTFSGGQETQYF. As DNA, the CDR3 is TGCACCTTTAGCGGGGGACAAGAGACCCAGTACTTC.

The genes are TRBV27 and TRBJ2-3, with TRBD1 identical over 10 bases. The CDR3 totals 17 residues. Germline V gene data show CDR1 as MNHEY and CDR2 as SMNVEV (reference sequence). J was trimmed by 4 bases and V by 3 bases; bases with no gene match: 10. CDR3 residues: CASSFDRRQGAADTQYF. As DNA, the CDR3 is TGTGCCAGCAGTTTCGACCGTCGACAGGGGGCCGCAGATACGCAGTATTTT.

The chain employs TRBV6-1 and TRBJ2-5; 9 bases fit TRBD1. Germline V lookup: CDR1 MNHNS, CDR2 SASEGT. Trimming removed 8 bases from V and 5 bases from J; junction bases left unmatched: 3. CDR3 size: 12 residues. The CDR3 sequence is CASLQGAETQYF. The CDR3 DNA follows: TGTGCCAGCCTACAGGGGGCCGAGACCCAGTACTTC.

This clone came up once. CDR3 sequence reads: CASSQNRGLGQPQHF. CDR3 nucleotide sequence: TGCGCCAGCAGCCAGAACAGGGGGCTGGGCCAGCCCCAGCATTTT. V is TRBV4-3 and J is TRBJ1-5; 9 bases fit TRBD1. Per the germline V gene, CDR1 is LGHNA and CDR2 is YSLEER. The CDR3 contains 15 residues. V dropped 3 bases and J dropped 7; count of bases not matched to a gene: 7.

The V gene is TRBV29-1, the J gene TRBJ2-1, with TRBD2 matching over 9 bases. V shed 3 bases and J 8 bases; nucleotides not matched to a gene: 2. This CDR3 is 12 amino acids long. Germline V lookup: CDR1 SQVTM, CDR2 ANQGSEA. DNA of the CDR3: TGCAGCGTTGACGGCGGGGGGGATGAGCAGTTCTTC. Translated: CSVDGGGDEQFF.

With respect to this clone: The sample has other DNA sequences that encode this CDR3 too. V usage is TRBV30 and J usage is TRBJ1-5; D is undetermined. Germline V gene sequence: CDR1 GTSNPN, CDR2 SVGIG (reference sequence). This CDR3 region has 12 residues. Trimming took 2 bases from V and 1 from J, leaving 3 bases between them. As DNA, the CDR3 is TGTGCCTGGAGTACGAGCAATCAGCCCCAGCATTTT. Protein sequence: CAWSTSNQPQHF.

The chain carries TRBV5-6 and TRBJ1-6; no clear D gene. Germline loops: CDR1 SGHDT, CDR2 YYEEEE. Trimming stripped 4 bases from V and 9 bases from J, with 14 bases between. The CDR3 length is 14 residues. This CDR3 is CASSITVSASPLHF. The DNA of the CDR3 is TGTGCCAGCAGCATCACAGTTTCGGCTTCACCCCTCCACTTT.

V usage is TRBV30 and J usage is TRBJ2-1; no reliable D call. V dropped 4 bases and J dropped 2 bases, with 12 bases sitting between them. This CDR3 region has 14 residues. Germline CDR1 and CDR2: GTSNPN and SVGIG (reference sequence). CDR3 loop: CAWTPRGPYNEQFF. In DNA form, the CDR3 reads TGTGCCTGGACCCCCCGAGGCCCCTACAATGAGCAGTTCTTC.

This clone turned up a few times. The rearrangement uses TRBV7-3 and TRBJ2-5, with D tentatively TRBD2 (5 bases). This CDR3 spans 13 amino acids. V was cut by 5 bases and J by 7 bases, with 14 bases left in between. Germline lookup yields CDR1 SGHTA and CDR2 FQGTGA. CDR3 nucleotide sequence: TGTGCCAGCAGCACCTACAAAGGAGGGACCCAGTACTTC. As protein: CASSTYKGGTQYF.

This clone was picked up one time. The V and J genes are TRBV5-1 and TRBJ1-2; TRBD1 might be the D (6 bases). The V and J ends lost 2 bases and 8 bases respectively, with 19 bases between them. This CDR3 has 15 residues. Germline V CDR1 and CDR2: SGHRS, YFSETQ. The CDR3 is CASSLNRVESQGYTF. CDR3 coding DNA: TGCGCCAGCAGCTTAAACAGGGTAGAATCGCAGGGCTACACCTTC. The variable domain in full, completed from reference TRBV5-1 and TRBJ1-2, reads KAGVTQTPRYLIKTRGQQVTLSCSPISGHRSVSWYQQTPGQGLQFLFEYFSETQRNKGNFPGRFSGRQFSNSRSEMNVSTLELGDSALYLCASSLNRVESQGYTFGSGTRLTVV.

J is TRBJ2-1 and V is TRBV5-1; D is perhaps TRBD1 or TRBD2 (5 bases each). Germline-derived CDR1 and CDR2 are SGHRS and YFSETQ. The V gene lost 3 bases and the J gene lost 7 bases, with 14 bases spanning the gap. This CDR3 has 14 residues. CDR3 coding DNA: TGCGCCAGCAGCTCGGGACGGGACGGGAATGAGCAGTTCTTC. Protein: CASSSGRDGNEQFF.

Comment on this clone: Other DNA sequences in this sample translate to the same CDR3. The genes are TRBV5-1 and TRBJ2-7; 9 bases line up with TRBD1. The ends lost 4 bases at V and 2 bases at J; junction bases unmatched: 4. CDR3 length: 14 amino acids. CDR1 is SGHRS and CDR2 is YFSETQ in the germline V gene. CDR3 sequence: CASSPGQGAYEQYF. The DNA of the CDR3 is TGCGCCAGCAGCCCGGGACAGGGCGCCTACGAGCAGTACTTC. Combining the CDR3 with reference TRBV5-1 and TRBJ2-7 gives the whole variable domain KAGVTQTPRYLIKTRGQQVTLSCSPISGHRSVSWYQQTPGQGLQFLFEYFSETQRNKGNFPGRFSGRQFSNSRSEMNVSTLELGDSALYLCASSPGQGAYEQYFGPGTRLTVT.

V usage is TRBV5-1 and J usage is TRBJ1-2; D perhaps matches TRBD1 (5 bases). V was pared by 2 bases and J by 0 bases, with 8 bases between. CDR3 length: 14 residues. Germline V CDR1 and CDR2: SGHRS, YFSETQ. The CDR3 sequence: CASSLTGPNYGYTF. The CDR3 region has the DNA TGCGCCAGCAGCTTAACAGGACCTAACTATGGCTACACCTTC.

This chain joins TRBV7-8 and TRBJ2-7; D is possibly TRBD1 or TRBD2 (5 bases each). CDR1 is SGHVS and CDR2 is FQNEAQ in the germline V gene. This CDR3 has 15 amino acids. V shed 1 base and J shed 4 bases, with 14 bases lying between them. The CDR3 region is CASSLVPGRRYEQYF. CDR3 DNA sequence: TGTGCCAGCAGCTTAGTCCCGGGACGGAGATACGAGCAGTACTTC. The variable domain in full, with the rest retrieved from reference TRBV7-8 and TRBJ2-7, is GAGVSQSPRYKVAKRGQDVALRCDPISGHVSLFWYQQALGQGPEFLTYFQNEAQLDKSGLPSDRFFAERPEGSVSTLKIQRTQQEDSAVYLCASSLVPGRRYEQYFGPGTRLTVT.

In DNA form, the CDR3 reads TGTGCCAGCTCTGTCCAAGGGGCCGCAGATACGCAGTATTTT. Amino acids: CASSVQGAADTQYF. The gene calls are TRBV5-6 and TRBJ2-3, with a weak D call TRBD1 (5 bases). CDR3 length: 14 residues. CDR1 is SGHDT, CDR2 YYEEEE, per germline. V shed 7 bases and J shed 4 bases, with 16 bases lying between them.

The V gene is TRBV5-1, the J gene TRBJ2-5; no firm D call. The germline CDR1 and CDR2 sequences are SGHRS and YFSETQ. The CDR3 has 12 amino acids. The V and J ends lost 5 bases and 5 bases respectively, with 10 bases between them. Here the CDR3 DNA reads TGCGCCAGCAGTCCCACACTGGAGACCCAGTACTTC. As protein: CASSPTLETQYF.

This sequence joins TRBV30 and TRBJ1-2, with 8 bases fitting TRBD1. V lost 1 base and J lost 12; bases outside the gene matches: 13. Germline V gene data show CDR1 as GTSNPN and CDR2 as SVGIG (reference sequence). The CDR3 runs to 14 residues. CDR3 in DNA: TGTGCCTGGAGTGCCCTAGGGACAGGTTCAAGCGACACCTTC. This translates into CAWSALGTGSSDTF. The full variable domain, completed using reference TRBV30 and TRBJ1-2, is SQTIHQWPATLVQPVGSPLSLECTVEGTSNPNLYWYRQAAGRGLQLLFYSVGIGQISSEVPQNLSASRPQDRQFILSSKKLLLSDSGFYLCAWSALGTGSSDTFGSGTRLTVV.

This clone was observed a single time. The chain uses TRBV12-5 and TRBJ1-2; D not resolved. CDR1 LGHNT and CDR2 FRNRAP come from the germline V gene. Trimming took off 5 bases at V and 0 bases at J, with 10 bases between the two ends. This CDR3 is built from 14 residues. The CDR3: CASGRASANYGYTF. DNA of the CDR3: TGTGCTAGTGGTAGGGCCTCAGCTAACTATGGCTACACCTTC. Using reference TRBV12-5 and TRBJ1-2 for the parts outside the CDR3, the full variable domain is DARVTQTPRHKVTEMGQEVTMRCQPILGHNTVFWYRQTMMQGLELLAYFRNRAPLDDSGMPKDRFSAEMPDATLATLKIQPSEPRDSAVYFCASGRASANYGYTFGSGTRLTVV.

V is TRBV6-1 and J is TRBJ2-3; tentative D call: TRBD2 (5 bases). Trimming removed 1 base at V and 0 bases at J, with 17 bases between. Germline loops: CDR1 MNHNS, CDR2 SASEGT. This CDR3 contains 18 residues. In DNA form, the CDR3 reads TGTGCCAGCAGTGAAGGCGGCGCGGGTCCAATTAGCACAGATACGCAGTATTTT. Protein product: CASSEGGAGPISTDTQYF.

The CDR3 loop reads CASSHQILAGGLKGTQYF. In nucleotides, the CDR3 is TGCGCCAGCAGCCACCAAATCCTAGCGGGGGGGCTGAAAGGGACGCAGTATTTT. This chain links TRBV4-1 with TRBJ2-3; 12 bases are a match to TRBD2. This CDR3 region has 18 residues. Trimming took 3 bases from V and 9 from J; bases not matched to a gene: 16. Germline V CDR1 and CDR2: MGHRA, YSYEKL.

The gene calls are TRBV29-1 and TRBJ2-7, with D possibly matching TRBD1 (6 bases). V was cut by 6 bases and J by 3 bases, with 15 bases left in between. The CDR3 extends over 13 amino acids. Germline V CDR1 and CDR2: SQVTM, ANQGSEA. This chain's CDR3 is CSVGRTDIYEQYF. The DNA for the CDR3 is TGCAGCGTAGGCCGGACAGATATCTACGAGCAGTACTTC.